This T cell receptor (beta chain) was retrieved from a study of regulatory T cells in long-lasting Graves disease. Researchers made TCR beta libraries by using iRepertoire HTBI primers and running Arm-PCR on CDR3 regions. TCRdb analysed the multiplex PCR reads with MiXCR anew, one entry per CDR3 protein. The sample includes 370,000 or so distinct CDR3 sequences, 15% to 20% of them seen just once. The time point was: newly diagnosed GD, antithyroid drugs for less than 3 months. Extracted RNA from PBMCs served as the source of the TCR library. Study-wide results and limits: Graves' patients with persistent disease showed TCR diversity lower than patients newly diagnosed.

Only a few counts were recorded for this clonotype. The antigen is undetermined. The same data also contributed to another study, on T cells in Graves' hyperthyroidism and ophthalmopathy.

The source of this sequence is a woman aged 18-29 years with Graves disease. This sample comprised peripheral blood mononuclear cells (PBMCs), obtained at new diagnosis, from a patient treated with antithyroid drugs.

The CDR3 DNA sequence: TGCGCCAGCAGCCCACTAGGCGGGAAAAGGGCTGGCTACACCTTC. This gives the protein CASSPLGGKRAGYTF. The V and J genes are TRBV4-1 and TRBJ1-2; D not certain. CDR3 length: 15 residues. Germline V gene data show CDR1 as MGHRA and CDR2 as YSYEKL. The V and J ends lost 4 bases and 7 bases respectively, with 19 bases between them.